This T cell receptor beta chain originates from a study of CD8+CD57+ T cells in acquired aplastic anemia. TCR beta VDJ and CDR3 were profiled, and genomic DNA was the template. TCRdb re-called the reads through MiXCR, storing one row per CDR3 protein. The data hold roughly 170,000 distinct CDR3 sequences, with roughly 50% observed a single time. The patients chosen for sequencing had shown expansion of CD8+CD57+ cells (detected by flow cytometry). The patients, all of them, had severe acquired aplastic anemia. There are 17 residues in the CDR3. V shed 6 bases, J shed 0 bases, and the junction held 11 bases outside the gene matches. CDR1 and CDR2 from the germline V gene are KGHDR and SFDVKD.

Sample: sorted CD4+, CD8+, or CD8+CD57+ T cells (not recorded which) from PBMCs. V and J are TRBV24-1 and TRBJ1-2; 8 bases fit TRBD1. This TCR was recovered from a human donor with aplastic anemia. CDR3 amino acids: CATSHWTGFPANYGYTF. The CDR3, as DNA: TGTGCCACCAGTCATTGGACAGGGTTTCCAGCTAACTATGGCTACACCTTC.